This is a list of T cell receptor beta chains from one sample in a study of OX40 agonist ivuxolimab in advanced cancers. TCRdb's table, derived via immunoSEQ multiplex PCR, lists solely in-frame clones and lacks some. This table holds 80,000 to 130,000 clones, around nine tenths found once. Source: CD4+ or CD8+ T cells sorted from blood, taken in a trial of the OX40 agonist ivuxolimab. The receptors were sampled from an adult with an advanced solid tumor such as melanoma, head and neck, liver or kidney cancer. CDR3s include the opening cysteine and the closing phenylalanine or tryptophan. A D gene is named only where the DNA matches it firmly. Rows may omit the clone size; those that give it use once, few, many or a size class.

J gene: TRBJ1-1; clone size: .; V gene: TRBV6-5; D gene: .; CDR3 protein: CASRRLTGWEAFF; CDR3 DNA: TGTGCCAGCAGACGACTTACAGGGTGGGAAGCTTTCTTT
J gene: TRBJ2-1; clone size: .; V gene: TRBV2; D gene: TRBD2; CDR3 protein: CASSLGLVMDEQFF; CDR3 DNA: TGTGCCAGCAGTCTGGGACTAGTGATGGATGAGCAGTTCTTC
J gene: TRBJ2-7; clone size: .; V gene: TRBV18; D gene: TRBD2; CDR3 protein: CASSLGGRGLDEQYF; CDR3 DNA: TGTGCCAGCTCCCTCGGGGGGAGAGGGTTGGACGAGCAGTACTTC
J gene: TRBJ2-3; clone size: .; V gene: TRBV9; D gene: .; CDR3 protein: CASSVALGSSSPDTQYF; CDR3 DNA: TGTGCCAGCAGCGTAGCTCTGGGGTCGAGTTCGCCAGATACGCAGTATTTT
J gene: TRBJ2-1; clone size: .; V gene: TRBV27; D gene: .; CDR3 protein: CASSLSRTAVGEQFF; CDR3 DNA: TGTGCCAGCAGTTTATCTAGGACGGCCGTGGGTGAGCAGTTCTTC
J gene: TRBJ2-5; clone size: .; V gene: TRBV28; D gene: TRBD2; CDR3 protein: CASSGLAVGKTQYF; CDR3 DNA: TGTGCCAGCAGCGGACTAGCGGTGGGGAAGACCCAGTACTTC
J gene: TRBJ1-2; clone size: .; V gene: TRBV7-2; D gene: .; CDR3 protein: CASSVRALGYTF; CDR3 DNA: TGTGCCAGCAGCGTGAGGGCCCTGGGCTACACCTTC
J gene: TRBJ1-4; clone size: .; V gene: TRBV7-9; D gene: TRBD1; CDR3 protein: CASSSGQGNLVGEKLFF; CDR3 DNA: TGTGCCAGCAGCTCGGGACAGGGGAATTTGGTGGGTGAAAAACTGTTTTTT
J gene: TRBJ1-1; clone size: .; V gene: TRBV20-1; D gene: .; CDR3 protein: CSARDTPEAFF; CDR3 DNA: TGCAGTGCTAGGGACACTCCTGAAGCTTTCTTT
J gene: TRBJ2-3; clone size: .; V gene: TRBV7-8; D gene: TRBD2; CDR3 protein: CASSWTSGSGGTDTQYF; CDR3 DNA: TGTGCCAGCAGCTGGACTAGCGGGAGTGGGGGCACAGATACGCAGTATTTT
J gene: TRBJ1-3; clone size: .; V gene: TRBV6-6; D gene: .; CDR3 protein: CASRRTGSSGNTIYF; CDR3 DNA: TGTGCCAGCAGGAGGACCGGAAGCTCTGGAAACACCATATATTTT
J gene: TRBJ2-3; clone size: .; V gene: TRBV28; D gene: .; CDR3 protein: CASSSLGEDTQYF; CDR3 DNA: TGTGCCAGCAGTTCCCTGGGGGAAGATACGCAGTATTTT
J gene: TRBJ1-1; clone size: .; V gene: TRBV7-2; D gene: .; CDR3 protein: CASSLGVAAFF; CDR3 DNA: TGTGCCAGCAGCTTAGGGGTCGCTGCTTTCTTT
J gene: TRBJ2-7; clone size: few; V gene: TRBV5-1; D gene: .; CDR3 protein: CASSFTVSYEQYF; CDR3 DNA: TGCGCCAGCAGCTTTACAGTCTCCTACGAGCAGTACTTC
J gene: TRBJ2-2; clone size: few; V gene: TRBV11-2; D gene: TRBD1; CDR3 protein: CASSFSYRGQAGELFF; CDR3 DNA: TGTGCCAGCAGCTTCTCTTACAGGGGGCAGGCCGGGGAGCTGTTTTTT
J gene: TRBJ1-2; clone size: .; V gene: TRBV4-1; D gene: .; CDR3 protein: CASSQEAPGAYGYTF; CDR3 DNA: TGCGCCAGCAGCCAAGAAGCCCCAGGAGCTTATGGCTACACCTTC
J gene: TRBJ2-1; clone size: .; V gene: TRBV5-8; D gene: TRBD2; CDR3 protein: CASSFRGRANEQFF; CDR3 DNA: TGTGCCAGCAGCTTCCGCGGGAGGGCCAATGAGCAGTTCTTC
J gene: TRBJ2-1; clone size: .; V gene: TRBV19; D gene: .; CDR3 protein: CASSISDTYNEQFF; CDR3 DNA: TGTGCCAGTAGTATAAGTGACACCTACAATGAGCAGTTCTTC
J gene: TRBJ1-5; clone size: .; V gene: TRBV15; D gene: TRBD1; CDR3 protein: CATRGQGPNQPQHF; CDR3 DNA: TGTGCCACCAGGGGACAGGGCCCAAATCAGCCCCAGCATTTT
J gene: TRBJ1-2; clone size: .; V gene: TRBV7-8; D gene: .; CDR3 protein: CASSLDRRVGYTF; CDR3 DNA: TGTGCCAGCAGCTTAGATCGCAGGGTTGGCTACACCTTC
J gene: TRBJ2-7; clone size: .; V gene: TRBV11-2; D gene: TRBD2; CDR3 protein: CASSSGAGGTYEQYF; CDR3 DNA: TGTGCCAGCAGTTCAGGAGCGGGAGGGACCTACGAGCAGTACTTC
J gene: TRBJ2-3; clone size: .; V gene: TRBV30; D gene: .; CDR3 protein: CAWSGDTQYF; CDR3 DNA: TGTGCCTGGAGTGGGGATACGCAGTATTTT
J gene: TRBJ1-5; clone size: .; V gene: TRBV2; D gene: .; CDR3 protein: CASTVGTSSNQPQHF; CDR3 DNA: TGTGCCAGCACTGTGGGAACTTCTAGCAATCAGCCCCAGCATTTT
J gene: TRBJ2-5; clone size: .; V gene: TRBV9; D gene: TRBD2; CDR3 protein: CASSRGAGGEETQYF; CDR3 DNA: TGTGCCAGCTCCCGGGGAGCGGGAGGGGAGGAGACCCAGTACTTC
J gene: TRBJ2-7; clone size: .; V gene: TRBV5-8; D gene: .; CDR3 protein: CASSQPQGRAYEQYF; CDR3 DNA: TGTGCCAGCAGCCAACCACAGGGAAGGGCCTACGAGCAGTACTTC
J gene: TRBJ2-5; clone size: .; V gene: TRBV6-6; D gene: TRBD2; CDR3 protein: CASSPASRGEQYF; CDR3 DNA: TGTGCCAGCAGTCCGGCTTCCCGGGGGGAGCAGTACTTC
J gene: TRBJ2-3; clone size: .; V gene: TRBV5-6; D gene: .; CDR3 protein: CASSLGVDTQYF; CDR3 DNA: TGTGCCAGCAGCTTGGGTGTGGATACGCAGTATTTT
J gene: TRBJ2-3; clone size: once; V gene: TRBV6-5; D gene: .; CDR3 protein: CASSYGRRTDTQYF; CDR3 DNA: TGTGCCAGCAGTTACGGCCGGCGCACAGATACGCAGTATTTT
J gene: TRBJ2-3; clone size: .; V gene: TRBV2; D gene: TRBD2; CDR3 protein: CASRGTIIPADTQYF; CDR3 DNA: TGTGCCAGCAGGGGGACTATAATCCCCGCAGATACGCAGTATTTT
J gene: TRBJ2-5; clone size: .; V gene: TRBV18; D gene: .; CDR3 protein: CASSPRQGRETQYF; CDR3 DNA: TGTGCCAGCTCACCACGGCAGGGGAGGGAGACCCAGTACTTC
J gene: TRBJ2-5; clone size: .; V gene: TRBV30; D gene: TRBD1; CDR3 protein: CAWRDRQGADFGETQYF; CDR3 DNA: TGTGCCTGGAGGGACAGACAGGGGGCTGATTTTGGAGAGACCCAGTACTTC
J gene: TRBJ2-3; clone size: .; V gene: TRBV19; D gene: .; CDR3 protein: CASSIRAGTDTQYF; CDR3 DNA: TGTGCCAGTAGTATAAGGGCGGGTACAGATACGCAGTATTTT
J gene: TRBJ1-1; clone size: .; V gene: TRBV6-6; D gene: .; CDR3 protein: CASSARANTEAFF; CDR3 DNA: TGTGCCAGCAGTGCGAGGGCGAACACTGAAGCTTTCTTT
J gene: TRBJ1-2; clone size: .; V gene: TRBV18; D gene: .; CDR3 protein: CASSSGQSSSTSYGYTF; CDR3 DNA: TGTGCCAGCTCCTCCGGACAGTCCTCATCTACTTCCTATGGCTACACCTTC
J gene: TRBJ2-5; clone size: .; V gene: TRBV30; D gene: .; CDR3 protein: CAWKGRYQETQYF; CDR3 DNA: TGTGCCTGGAAGGGCAGATACCAAGAGACCCAGTACTTC
J gene: TRBJ2-3; clone size: .; V gene: TRBV30; D gene: .; CDR3 protein: CAWSVANPSVDTQYF; CDR3 DNA: TGTGCCTGGAGTGTAGCCAATCCTAGTGTAGATACGCAGTATTTT
J gene: TRBJ1-2; clone size: .; V gene: TRBV2; D gene: .; CDR3 protein: CASGTTYGYTF; CDR3 DNA: TGTGCCAGCGGGACAACCTATGGCTACACCTTC
J gene: TRBJ2-5; clone size: .; V gene: TRBV11-2; D gene: .; CDR3 protein: CASSIGTLQETQYF; CDR3 DNA: TGTGCCAGCAGCATCGGGACACTACAAGAGACCCAGTACTTC
J gene: TRBJ1-2; clone size: .; V gene: TRBV7-8; D gene: .; CDR3 protein: CASSFRRGGEANYGYTF; CDR3 DNA: TGTGCCAGCAGCTTCCGCCGAGGGGGGGAAGCTAACTATGGCTACACCTTC
J gene: TRBJ2-7; clone size: .; V gene: TRBV5-6; D gene: .; CDR3 protein: CASTQRGATYEQYF; CDR3 DNA: TGTGCCAGCACCCAACGGGGAGCGACCTACGAGCAGTACTTC
J gene: TRBJ2-7; clone size: .; V gene: TRBV6-5; D gene: TRBD1; CDR3 protein: CASYPTGSSYEQYF; CDR3 DNA: TGTGCCAGCTATCCGACAGGGAGCTCCTACGAGCAGTACTTC
J gene: TRBJ2-7; clone size: .; V gene: TRBV9; D gene: .; CDR3 protein: CASSPGDGPQYF; CDR3 DNA: TGTGCCAGCAGCCCTGGGGACGGGCCTCAGTACTTC
J gene: TRBJ2-3; clone size: .; V gene: TRBV18; D gene: .; CDR3 protein: CASSPIDSTDTQYF; CDR3 DNA: TGTGCCAGCTCACCGATAGACAGCACAGATACGCAGTATTTT
J gene: TRBJ2-3; clone size: .; V gene: TRBV4-1; D gene: TRBD1; CDR3 protein: CASSSDRGYTGTQYF; CDR3 DNA: TGCGCCAGCAGTTCCGACAGGGGTTATACCGGCACGCAGTATTTT
J gene: TRBJ2-3; clone size: .; V gene: TRBV5-1; D gene: TRBD1; CDR3 protein: CASSSGGSLDTQYF; CDR3 DNA: TGCGCCAGCAGCTCAGGGGGTAGTTTGGATACGCAGTATTTT
J gene: TRBJ2-1; clone size: .; V gene: TRBV2; D gene: TRBD1; CDR3 protein: CASSAPGQGKDEQFF; CDR3 DNA: TGTGCCAGCAGTGCGCCGGGACAGGGAAAGGACGAGCAGTTCTTC
J gene: TRBJ1-1; clone size: .; V gene: TRBV29-1; D gene: .; CDR3 protein: CSVERSPGNTEAFF; CDR3 DNA: TGCAGCGTTGAACGGTCACCGGGCAACACTGAAGCTTTCTTT
J gene: TRBJ2-4; clone size: .; V gene: TRBV7-9; D gene: .; CDR3 protein: CASSLSGGKNIQYF; CDR3 DNA: TGTGCCAGCAGTCTCAGCGGCGGGAAAAACATTCAGTACTTC
J gene: TRBJ2-7; clone size: .; V gene: TRBV5-1; D gene: .; CDR3 protein: CASSVSYEQYF; CDR3 DNA: TGCGCCAGCAGCGTTTCCTACGAGCAGTACTTC
J gene: TRBJ2-7; clone size: .; V gene: TRBV11-2; D gene: .; CDR3 protein: CASSLRGSSSYEQYF; CDR3 DNA: TGTGCCAGCAGCCTACGGGGGAGCTCATCCTACGAGCAGTACTTC
J gene: TRBJ2-7; clone size: once; V gene: TRBV6-4; D gene: .; CDR3 protein: CASSDVVGGISYEQYF; CDR3 DNA: TGTGCCAGCAGTGACGTGGTGGGCGGGATCTCCTACGAGCAGTACTTC
J gene: TRBJ2-1; clone size: .; V gene: TRBV5-1; D gene: TRBD1; CDR3 protein: CASSLFGTGFVDEQFF; CDR3 DNA: TGCGCCAGCAGCTTGTTCGGGACAGGCTTCGTCGATGAGCAGTTCTTC